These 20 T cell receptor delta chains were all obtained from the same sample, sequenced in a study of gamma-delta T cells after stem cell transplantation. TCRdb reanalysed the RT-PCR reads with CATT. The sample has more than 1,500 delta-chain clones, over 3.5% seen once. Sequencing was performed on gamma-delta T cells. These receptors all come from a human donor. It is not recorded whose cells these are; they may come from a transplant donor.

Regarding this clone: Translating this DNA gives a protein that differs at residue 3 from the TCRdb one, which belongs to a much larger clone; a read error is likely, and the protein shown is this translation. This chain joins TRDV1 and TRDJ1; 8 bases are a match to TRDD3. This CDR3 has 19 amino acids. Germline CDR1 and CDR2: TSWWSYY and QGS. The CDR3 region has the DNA TGTGCTCCTGGGGACACCCCGACTGGGGGGCCAACGTACACCGATAAACTCATCTTT. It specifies CAPGDTPTGGPTYTDKLIF.

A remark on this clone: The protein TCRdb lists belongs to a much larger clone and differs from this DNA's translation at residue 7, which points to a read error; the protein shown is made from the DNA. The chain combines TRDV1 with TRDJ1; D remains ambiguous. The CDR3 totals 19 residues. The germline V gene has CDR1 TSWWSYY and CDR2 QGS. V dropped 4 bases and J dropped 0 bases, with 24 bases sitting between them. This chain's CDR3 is CALGAPSPNPIYYTDKLIF. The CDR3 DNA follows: TGTGCTCTTGGGGCACCATCTCCCAACCCAATTTATTACACCGATAAACTCATCTTT.

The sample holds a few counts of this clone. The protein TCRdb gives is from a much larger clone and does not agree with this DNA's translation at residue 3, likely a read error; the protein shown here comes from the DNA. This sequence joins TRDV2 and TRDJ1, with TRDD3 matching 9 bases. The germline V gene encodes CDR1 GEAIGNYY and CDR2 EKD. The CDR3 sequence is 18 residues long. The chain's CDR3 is CARDTLMGIRGDTDKLIF. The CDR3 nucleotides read TGTGCCCGTGACACCCTGATGGGGATACGCGGGGACACCGATAAACTCATCTTT.

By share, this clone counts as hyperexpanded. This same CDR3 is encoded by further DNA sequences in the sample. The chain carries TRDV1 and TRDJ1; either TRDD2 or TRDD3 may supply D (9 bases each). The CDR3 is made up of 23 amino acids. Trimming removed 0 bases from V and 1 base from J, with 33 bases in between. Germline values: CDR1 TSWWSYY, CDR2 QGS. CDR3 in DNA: TGTGCTCTTGGGGAACTAGGTATCCTTCCTACTTTCTGGGGATACGAGGGCACCGATAAACTCATCTTT. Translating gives CALGELGILPTFWGYEGTDKLIF.

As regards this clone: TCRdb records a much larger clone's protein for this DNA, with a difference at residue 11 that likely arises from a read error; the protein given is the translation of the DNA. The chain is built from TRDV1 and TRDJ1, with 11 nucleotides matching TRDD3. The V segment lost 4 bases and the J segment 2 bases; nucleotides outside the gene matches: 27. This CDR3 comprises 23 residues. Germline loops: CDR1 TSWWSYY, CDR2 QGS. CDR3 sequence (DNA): TGTGCTCTTGGGGCTAAAACCCATCCTTCCCACTTCTGGGGGATACTTTCTACCGATAAACTCATCTTT. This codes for CALGAKTHPSHFWGILSTDKLIF.

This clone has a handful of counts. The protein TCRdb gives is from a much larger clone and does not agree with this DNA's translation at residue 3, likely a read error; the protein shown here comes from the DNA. In DNA, the CDR3 is TGTGCTCCTGGGGATCGGTCCTGGGGGATACTGAGGGGCAACACCGATAAACTCATCTTT. This encodes CAPGDRSWGILRGNTDKLIF. The chain carries TRDV1 and TRDJ1, with TRDD3 identical over 11 bases. The CDR3 is 20 amino acids. The germline CDR1 and CDR2 sequences are TSWWSYY and QGS.

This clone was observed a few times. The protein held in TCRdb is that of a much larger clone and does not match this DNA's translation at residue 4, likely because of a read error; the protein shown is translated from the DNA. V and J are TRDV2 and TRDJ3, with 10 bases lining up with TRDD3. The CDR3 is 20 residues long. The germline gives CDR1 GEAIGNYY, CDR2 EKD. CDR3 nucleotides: TGTGCCTGTGGCACCGTTTTAGCACTGGGGGATGACTGGGACACCCGACAGATGTTTTTC. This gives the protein CACGTVLALGDDWDTRQMFF.

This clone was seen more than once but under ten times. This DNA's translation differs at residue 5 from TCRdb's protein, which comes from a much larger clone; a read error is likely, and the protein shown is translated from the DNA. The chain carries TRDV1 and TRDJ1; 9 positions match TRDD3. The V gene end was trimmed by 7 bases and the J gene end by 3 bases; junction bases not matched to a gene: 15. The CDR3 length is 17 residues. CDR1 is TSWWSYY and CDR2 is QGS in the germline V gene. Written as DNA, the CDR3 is TGTGCTCTTGTAGCACCCAAGGGCCCTGGGGGATCCGATAAACTCATCTTT. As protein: CALVAPKGPGGSDKLIF.

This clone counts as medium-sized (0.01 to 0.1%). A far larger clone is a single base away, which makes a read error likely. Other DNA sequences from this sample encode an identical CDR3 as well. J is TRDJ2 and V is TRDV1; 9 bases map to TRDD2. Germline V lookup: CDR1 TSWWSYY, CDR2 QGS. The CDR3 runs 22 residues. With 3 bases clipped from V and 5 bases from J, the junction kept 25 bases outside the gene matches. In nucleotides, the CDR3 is TGTGCTCTTGGGGACCCCGGCCCCTTCCTACCCTGGGGGCCCAATTTCACAGCACAACTCTTCTTT. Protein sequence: CALGDPGPFLPWGPNFTAQLFF.

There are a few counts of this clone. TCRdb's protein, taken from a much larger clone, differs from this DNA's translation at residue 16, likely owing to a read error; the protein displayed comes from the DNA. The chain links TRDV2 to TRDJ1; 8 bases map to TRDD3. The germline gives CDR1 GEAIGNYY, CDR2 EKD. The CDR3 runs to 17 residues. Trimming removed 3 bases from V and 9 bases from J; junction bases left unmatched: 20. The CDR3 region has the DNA TGTGCCTGTGACGCCATTCCTATTGGGGGATCGACAGCACAACTCATCTTT. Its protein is CACDAIPIGGSTAQLIF.

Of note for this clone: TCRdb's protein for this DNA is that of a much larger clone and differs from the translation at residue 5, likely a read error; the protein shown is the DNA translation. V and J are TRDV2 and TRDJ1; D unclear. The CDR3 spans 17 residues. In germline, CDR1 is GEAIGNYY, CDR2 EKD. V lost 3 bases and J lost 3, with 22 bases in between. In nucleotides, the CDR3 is TGTGCCTGTGACGCCGTTGCCCCCAGGAAACATGCCGATAAACTCATCTTT. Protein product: CACDAVAPRKHADKLIF.

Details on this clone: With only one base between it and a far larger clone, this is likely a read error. The CDR3: CALGEPRRTRPSYTPYRGDTDKLIF. The CDR3 DNA is TGTGCTCTTGGGGAACCGCGACGAACAAGGCCTTCCTACACGCCTTACAGGGGAGACACCGATAAACTCATCTTT. The chain carries TRDV1 and TRDJ1; 9 bases fit TRDD2. Germline CDR1 and CDR2: TSWWSYY and QGS. The CDR3 is 25 amino acids. V lost 1 base and J lost 0; bases outside the gene matches: 30.

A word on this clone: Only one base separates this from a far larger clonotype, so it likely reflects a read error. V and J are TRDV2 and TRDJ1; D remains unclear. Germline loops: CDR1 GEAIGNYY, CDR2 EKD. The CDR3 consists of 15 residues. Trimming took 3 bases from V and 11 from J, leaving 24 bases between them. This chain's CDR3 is CACDPIPHKPGNLIF. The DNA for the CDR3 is TGTGCCTGTGACCCCATTCCGCACAAACCAGGAAACCTCATCTTT.

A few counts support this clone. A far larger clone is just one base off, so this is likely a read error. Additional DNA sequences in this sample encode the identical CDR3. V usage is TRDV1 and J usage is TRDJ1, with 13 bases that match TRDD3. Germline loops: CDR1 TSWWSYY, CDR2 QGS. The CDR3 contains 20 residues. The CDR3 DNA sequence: TGCGCTCTTGGGGAACTCGAATTGTACTGGGGGATACGCACCCCATCGGGACTCATCTTT. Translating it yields CALGELELYWGIRTPSGLIF.

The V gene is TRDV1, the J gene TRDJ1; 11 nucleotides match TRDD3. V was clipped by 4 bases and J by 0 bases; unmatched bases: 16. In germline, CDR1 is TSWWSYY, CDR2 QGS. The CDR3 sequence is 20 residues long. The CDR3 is CALGVSSFFWGIPDTDKLIF. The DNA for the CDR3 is TGTGCTCTTGGGGTCTCTTCCTTCTTCTGGGGGATACCTGACACCGATAAACTCATCTTT.

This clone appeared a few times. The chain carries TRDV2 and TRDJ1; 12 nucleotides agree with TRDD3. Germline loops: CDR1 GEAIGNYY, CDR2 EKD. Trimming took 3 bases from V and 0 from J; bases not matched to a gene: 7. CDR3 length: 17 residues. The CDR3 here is CACDSLGDTSYTDKLIF. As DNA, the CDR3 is TGTGCCTGTGACTCACTGGGGGATACCTCGTACACCGATAAACTCATCTTT.

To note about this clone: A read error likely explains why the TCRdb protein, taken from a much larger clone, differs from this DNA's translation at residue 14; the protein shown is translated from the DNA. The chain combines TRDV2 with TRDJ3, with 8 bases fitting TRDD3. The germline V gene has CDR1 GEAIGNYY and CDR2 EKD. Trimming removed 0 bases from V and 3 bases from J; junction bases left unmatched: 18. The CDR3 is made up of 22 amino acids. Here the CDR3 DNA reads TGTGCCTGTGACACCGTGCTTCTGGGGGAAAGCTTGAGCTTCTGGGACACCCGACAGATGTTTTTC. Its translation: CACDTVLLGESLSFWDTRQMFF.

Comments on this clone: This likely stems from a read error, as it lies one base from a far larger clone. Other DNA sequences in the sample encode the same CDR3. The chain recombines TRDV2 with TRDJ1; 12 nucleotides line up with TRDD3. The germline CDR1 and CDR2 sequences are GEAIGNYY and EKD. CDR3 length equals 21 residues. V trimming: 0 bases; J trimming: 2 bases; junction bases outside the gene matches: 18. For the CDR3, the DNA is TGTGCCTGTGACACCCTCAACTCTGATTACTGGGGGATACCGAATACCGATAAACTCATCTTT. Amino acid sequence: CACDTLNSDYWGIPNTDKLIF.

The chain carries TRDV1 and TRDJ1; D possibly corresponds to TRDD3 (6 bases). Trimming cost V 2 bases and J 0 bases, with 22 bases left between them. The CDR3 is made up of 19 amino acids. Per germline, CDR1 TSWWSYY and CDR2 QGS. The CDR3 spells CALGEGLLSWGSDTDKLIF. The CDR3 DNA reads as TGTGCTCTTGGGGAAGGTCTCTTATCGTGGGGGTCCGACACCGATAAACTCATCTTT.

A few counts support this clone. In nucleotides, the CDR3 is TGTGCTCTTGGGGGTGAAACACCGTTATTCTTC. Translating gives CALGGETPLFF. The J gene went uncalled, whereas the V gene is TRDV1. Germline CDR1 and CDR2: TSWWSYY and QGS. This CDR3 spans 11 amino acids.